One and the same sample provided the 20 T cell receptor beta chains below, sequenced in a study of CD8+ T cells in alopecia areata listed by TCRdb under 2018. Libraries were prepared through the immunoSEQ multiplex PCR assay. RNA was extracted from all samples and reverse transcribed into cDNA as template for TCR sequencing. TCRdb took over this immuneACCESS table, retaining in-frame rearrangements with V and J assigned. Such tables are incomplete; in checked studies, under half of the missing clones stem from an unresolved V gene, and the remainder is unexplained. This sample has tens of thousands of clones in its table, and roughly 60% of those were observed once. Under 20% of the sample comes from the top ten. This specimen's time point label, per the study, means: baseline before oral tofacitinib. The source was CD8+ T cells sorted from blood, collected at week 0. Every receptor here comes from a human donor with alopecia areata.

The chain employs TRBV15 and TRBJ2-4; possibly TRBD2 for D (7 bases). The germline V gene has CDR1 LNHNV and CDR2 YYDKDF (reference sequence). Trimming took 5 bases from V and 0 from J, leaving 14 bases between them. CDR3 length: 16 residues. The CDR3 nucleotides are TGTGCCACCAGCGGGACGGGGGGCATAGCCAAAAACATTCAGTACTTC. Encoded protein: CATSGTGGIAKNIQYF.

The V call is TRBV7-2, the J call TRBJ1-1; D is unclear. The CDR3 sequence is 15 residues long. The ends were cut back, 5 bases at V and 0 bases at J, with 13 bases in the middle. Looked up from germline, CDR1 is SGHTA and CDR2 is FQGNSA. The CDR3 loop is CASSPSRLMNTEAFF. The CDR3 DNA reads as TGTGCCAGCAGCCCAAGTAGGCTCATGAACACTGAAGCTTTCTTT.

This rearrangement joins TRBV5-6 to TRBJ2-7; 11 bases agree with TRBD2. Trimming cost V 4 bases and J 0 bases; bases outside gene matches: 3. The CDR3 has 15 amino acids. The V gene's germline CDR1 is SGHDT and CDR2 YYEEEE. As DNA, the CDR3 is TGTGCCAGCAGCATACTAGCGGGGGACTCCTACGAGCAGTACTTC. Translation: CASSILAGDSYEQYF.

CDR3 residues: CAWIISQETQYF. The DNA for the CDR3 is TGTGCCTGGATCATCAGTCAAGAGACCCAGTACTTC. The V call is TRBV30, the J call TRBJ2-5; no firm D call. Trimming shortened V by 4 bases and J by 2 bases, and 8 bases separated the two germline ends. This CDR3 has 12 amino acids. Germline V gene data show CDR1 as GTSNPN and CDR2 as SVGIG (reference sequence).

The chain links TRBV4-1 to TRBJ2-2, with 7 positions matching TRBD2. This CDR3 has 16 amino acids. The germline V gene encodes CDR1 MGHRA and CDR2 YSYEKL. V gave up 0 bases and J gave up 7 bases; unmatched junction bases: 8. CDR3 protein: CASSQDHVGLLGELFF. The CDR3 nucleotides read TGCGCCAGCAGCCAAGATCATGTGGGACTACTCGGGGAGCTGTTTTTT.

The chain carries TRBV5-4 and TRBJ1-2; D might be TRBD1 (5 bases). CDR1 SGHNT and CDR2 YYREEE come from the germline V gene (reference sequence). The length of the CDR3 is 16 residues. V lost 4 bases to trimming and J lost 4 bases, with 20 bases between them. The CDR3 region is CASSEPTGTDVYGYTF. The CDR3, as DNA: TGTGCCAGCAGCGAACCCACCGGGACGGATGTCTATGGCTACACCTTC.

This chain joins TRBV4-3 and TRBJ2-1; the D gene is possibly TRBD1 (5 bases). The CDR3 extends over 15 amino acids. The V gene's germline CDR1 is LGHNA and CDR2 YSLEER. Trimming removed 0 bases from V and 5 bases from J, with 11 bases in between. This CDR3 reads CASSQDSIGDNEQFF. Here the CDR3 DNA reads TGCGCCAGCAGCCAAGATTCTATAGGGGACAATGAGCAGTTCTTC.

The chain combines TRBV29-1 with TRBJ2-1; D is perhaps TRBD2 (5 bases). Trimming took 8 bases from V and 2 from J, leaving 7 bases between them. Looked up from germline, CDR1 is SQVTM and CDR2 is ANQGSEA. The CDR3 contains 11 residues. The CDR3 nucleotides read TGCAGCCTGGAGGCCTACAATGAGCAGTTCTTC. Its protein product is CSLEAYNEQFF.

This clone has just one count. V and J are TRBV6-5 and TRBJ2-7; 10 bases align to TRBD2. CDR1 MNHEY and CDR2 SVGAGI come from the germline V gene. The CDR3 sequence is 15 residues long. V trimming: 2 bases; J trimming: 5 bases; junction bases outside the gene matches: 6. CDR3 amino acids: CASSYDLAGADEQYF. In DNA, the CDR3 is TGTGCCAGCAGTTACGATCTAGCGGGAGCAGACGAGCAGTACTTC.

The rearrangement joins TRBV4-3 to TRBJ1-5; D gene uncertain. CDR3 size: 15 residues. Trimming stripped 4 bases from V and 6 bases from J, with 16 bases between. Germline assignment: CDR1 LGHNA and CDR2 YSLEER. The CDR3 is CASSLLVTARQPQHF. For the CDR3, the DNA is TGCGCCAGCAGCCTATTGGTGACGGCACGTCAGCCCCAGCATTTT.

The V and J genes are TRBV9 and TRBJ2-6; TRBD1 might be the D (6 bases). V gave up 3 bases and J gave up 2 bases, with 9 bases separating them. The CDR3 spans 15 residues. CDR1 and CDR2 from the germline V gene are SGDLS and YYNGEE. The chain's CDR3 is CASSANRAGANVLTF. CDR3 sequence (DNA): TGTGCCAGCAGCGCCAACAGGGCTGGGGCCAACGTCCTGACTTTC.

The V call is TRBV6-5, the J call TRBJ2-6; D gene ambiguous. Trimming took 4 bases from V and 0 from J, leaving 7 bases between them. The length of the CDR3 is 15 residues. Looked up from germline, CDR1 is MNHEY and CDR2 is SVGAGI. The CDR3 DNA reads TGTGCCAGCAGTTCCCCACGCTCTGGGGCCAACGTCCTGACTTTC. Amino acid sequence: CASSSPRSGANVLTF.

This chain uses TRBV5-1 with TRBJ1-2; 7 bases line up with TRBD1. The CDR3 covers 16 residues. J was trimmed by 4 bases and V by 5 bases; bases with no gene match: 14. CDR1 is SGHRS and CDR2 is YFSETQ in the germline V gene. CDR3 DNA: TGCGCCAGCAGTCTGACAGGGACCGGTTTCCCCTATGGCTACACCTTC. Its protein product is CASSLTGTGFPYGYTF.

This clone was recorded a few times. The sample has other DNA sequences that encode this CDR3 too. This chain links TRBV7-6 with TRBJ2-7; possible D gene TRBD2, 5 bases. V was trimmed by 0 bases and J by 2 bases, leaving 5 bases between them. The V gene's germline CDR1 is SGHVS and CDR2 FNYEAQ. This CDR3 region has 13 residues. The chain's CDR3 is CASSLAGAYEQYF. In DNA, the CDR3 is TGTGCCAGCAGCTTAGCGGGAGCCTACGAGCAGTACTTC.

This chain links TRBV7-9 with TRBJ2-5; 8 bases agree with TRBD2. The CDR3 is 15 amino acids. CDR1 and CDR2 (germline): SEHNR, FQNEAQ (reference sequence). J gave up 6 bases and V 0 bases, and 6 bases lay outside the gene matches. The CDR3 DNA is TGTGCCAGCAGCTTAGCGGGACTAGGCATGAAGACCCAGTACTTC. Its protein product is CASSLAGLGMKTQYF.

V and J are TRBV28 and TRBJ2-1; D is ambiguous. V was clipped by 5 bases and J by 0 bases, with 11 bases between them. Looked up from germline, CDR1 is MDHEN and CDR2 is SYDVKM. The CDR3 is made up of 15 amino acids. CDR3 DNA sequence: TGTGCCAGCAGTCCCCGGAAGAGCTCCTACAATGAGCAGTTCTTC. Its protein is CASSPRKSSYNEQFF.

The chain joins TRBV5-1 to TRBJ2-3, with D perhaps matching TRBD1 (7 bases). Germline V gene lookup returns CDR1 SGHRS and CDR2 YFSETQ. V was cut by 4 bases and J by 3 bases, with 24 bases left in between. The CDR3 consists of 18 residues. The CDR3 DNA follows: TGCGCCAGCAGCCCGGGGGACAGCCCATCCGTGGAAACAGATACGCAGTATTTT. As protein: CASSPGDSPSVETDTQYF.

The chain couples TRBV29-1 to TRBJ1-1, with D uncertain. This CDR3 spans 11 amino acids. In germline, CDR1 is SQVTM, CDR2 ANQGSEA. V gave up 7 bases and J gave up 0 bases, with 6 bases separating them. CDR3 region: CSAQMNTEAFF. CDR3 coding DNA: TGCAGCGCTCAAATGAACACTGAAGCTTTCTTT.

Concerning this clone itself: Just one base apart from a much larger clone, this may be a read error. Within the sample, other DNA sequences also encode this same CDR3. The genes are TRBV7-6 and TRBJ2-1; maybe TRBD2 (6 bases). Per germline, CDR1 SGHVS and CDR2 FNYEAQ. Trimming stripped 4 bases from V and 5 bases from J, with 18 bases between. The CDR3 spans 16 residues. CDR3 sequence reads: CASSSRLAGMDNEQFF. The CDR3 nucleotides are TGTGCCAGCAGCTCGAGACTGGCGGGAATGGACAATGAGCAGTTCTTC.

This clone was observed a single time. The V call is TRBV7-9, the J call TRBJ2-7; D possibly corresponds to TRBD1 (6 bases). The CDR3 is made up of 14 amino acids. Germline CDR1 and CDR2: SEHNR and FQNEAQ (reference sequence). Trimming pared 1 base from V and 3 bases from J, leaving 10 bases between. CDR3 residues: CASSLGGHSYEQYF. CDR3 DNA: TGTGCCAGCAGCTTAGGGGGACATAGCTACGAGCAGTACTTC.